The clone carrying this T cell receptor beta chain was observed at least ten times. Its antigen is not known. The template for TCR beta VDJ and CDR3 sequence profiling was genomic DNA. TCRdb reprocessed the reads via MiXCR and lists one record per CDR3 protein. The top ten hold roughly 8% of the sample, which has 250,000 to 350,000 distinct CDR3 sequences, about 56% seen once. This CDR3 contains 14 residues. V trimming: 5 bases; J trimming: 4 bases; junction bases outside the gene matches: 7. The entry originates in a study of CD8+CD57+ T cells in acquired aplastic anemia. General study findings and limits: Researchers reported that CD8+ Simpson's diversity was not significantly different in patients versus controls. Patients shared some 29 CD8+ CDR3 sequences with controls.

The chain recombines TRBV12-3 or TRBV12-4 with TRBJ2-7, with TRBD2 matching 8 bases. The TCR was taken from a human donor with severe aplastic anemia or a healthy control (not recorded which). The sample was sorted CD4+, CD8+, or CD8+CD57+ T cells (not recorded which) from PBMCs. CDR3 nucleotides: TGTGCCAGCAGTGGGGGGGGACTAGGATACGAGCAGTACTTC. Amino acids: CASSGGGLGYEQYF.